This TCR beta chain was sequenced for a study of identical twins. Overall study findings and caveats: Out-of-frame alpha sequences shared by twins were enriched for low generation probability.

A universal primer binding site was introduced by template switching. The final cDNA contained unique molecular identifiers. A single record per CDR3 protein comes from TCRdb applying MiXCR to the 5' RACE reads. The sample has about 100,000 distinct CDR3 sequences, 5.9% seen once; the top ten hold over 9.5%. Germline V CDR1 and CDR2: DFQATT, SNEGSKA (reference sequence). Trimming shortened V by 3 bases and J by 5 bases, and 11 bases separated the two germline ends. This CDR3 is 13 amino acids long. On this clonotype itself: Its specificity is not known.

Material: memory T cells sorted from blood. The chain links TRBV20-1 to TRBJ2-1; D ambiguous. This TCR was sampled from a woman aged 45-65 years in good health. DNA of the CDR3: TGCAGTGCTAGTTCGGCACAACACAATGAGCAGTTCTTC. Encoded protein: CSASSAQHNEQFF.